The 15 T cell receptor beta chains in this list originate from one sample, sequenced in a study of blood T cells in healthy people across ages. Together with a sample-barcoded 5' primer, a J-beta primer mix was included in a second PCR lasting about 6 to 11 cycles. TCRdb reprocessed the 5' RACE reads with MiXCR, giving one entry per CDR3 protein. Of some 550,000 distinct CDR3 sequences listed, 40% to 55% are singletons. Sequencing used blood. Receptors originate from a man of 80 years or more in good health.

V is TRBV28 and J is TRBJ2-1; 8 bases agree with TRBD1. V dropped 10 bases and J dropped 6; count of bases not matched to a gene: 5. The CDR3 has 12 amino acids. The germline V gene encodes CDR1 MDHEN and CDR2 SYDVKM. This CDR3 reads CATMDRVNEQFF. In DNA form, the CDR3 reads TGTGCCACTATGGACAGGGTCAATGAGCAGTTCTTC.

In this sample, this clonotype turned up a few times. This rearrangement joins TRBV10-3 to TRBJ2-1; 8 nucleotides agree with TRBD2. V was pared by 8 bases and J by 3 bases, with 15 bases of the junction left unmatched. The germline gives CDR1 ENHRY, CDR2 SYGVKD. The CDR3 length is 17 residues. In DNA form, the CDR3 reads TGTGCCATCCAGAAGCCCCCCCTTAGCGGGGTCTACAATGAGCAGTTCTTC. Translating gives CAIQKPPLSGVYNEQFF.

This clonotype has only a few counts. The V call is TRBV7-9, the J call TRBJ2-7, with TRBD2 identical over 8 bases. This CDR3 has 16 residues. The J segment lost 2 bases and the V segment lost 5 bases, leaving 11 bases of the junction unmatched. CDR1 SEHNR and CDR2 FQNEAQ come from the germline V gene (reference sequence). The CDR3 DNA follows: TGTGCCAGCAGCGTCTCCGGGACTAGAGGCGCCTACGAGCAGTACTTC. It yields the protein CASSVSGTRGAYEQYF. The entire variable domain, with the rest obtained from reference TRBV7-9 and TRBJ2-7, is as follows: DTGVSQNPRHKITKRGQNVTFRCDPISEHNRLYWYRQTLGQGPEFLTYFQNEAQLEKSRLLSDRFSAERPKGSFSTLEIQRTEQGDSAMYLCASSVSGTRGAYEQYFGPGTRLTVT.

This clonotype was picked up a small number of times. The J gene is TRBJ2-7, the V gene TRBV5-1; no reliable D call. This CDR3 comprises 14 residues. V was shortened by 0 bases and J by 6 bases, with 13 bases between the two germline ends. Germline V lookup: CDR1 SGHRS, CDR2 YFSETQ. CDR3 residues: CASSLGTRDGEQYF. CDR3 DNA: TGCGCCAGCAGCTTGGGGACCCGAGACGGCGAGCAGTACTTC. The full variable domain, with the rest looked up from reference TRBV5-1 and TRBJ2-7, is KAGVTQTPRYLIKTRGQQVTLSCSPISGHRSVSWYQQTPGQGLQFLFEYFSETQRNKGNFPGRFSGRQFSNSRSEMNVSTLELGDSALYLCASSLGTRDGEQYFGPGTRLTVT.

The rearrangement uses TRBV7-9 and TRBJ2-5, with TRBD1 identical over 8 bases. The germline V gene encodes CDR1 SEHNR and CDR2 FQNEAQ (reference sequence). With V trimmed by 5 bases and J by 3 bases, 5 bases remained unmatched. This CDR3 contains 14 residues. The CDR3: CASSVTGGKETQYF. The DNA of the CDR3 is TGTGCCAGCAGCGTTACAGGGGGAAAAGAGACCCAGTACTTC.

This clonotype was observed many times. The V and J genes are TRBV29-1 and TRBJ2-5; TRBD2 agrees at 8 bases. Germline V gives CDR1 SQVTM, CDR2 ANQGSEA. The J segment lost 4 bases and the V segment lost 4 bases, leaving 8 bases of the junction unmatched. There are 14 residues in the CDR3. In nucleotides, the CDR3 is TGCAGCGTTGGGCCGGGACTAGGGCTAGAGACCCAGTACTTC. As protein: CSVGPGLGLETQYF.

This sequence joins TRBV20-1 and TRBJ2-5; TRBD2 matches at 7 bases. Looked up from germline, CDR1 is DFQATT and CDR2 is SNEGSKA (reference sequence). The length of the CDR3 is 13 residues. The trim removed 1 base at V and 13 bases at J, leaving 12 bases unmatched. The chain's CDR3 is CSARGESPGLRYF. The CDR3 DNA sequence: TGCAGTGCTAGAGGCGAATCGCCGGGACTAAGGTACTTC.

The chain uses TRBV7-2 and TRBJ2-7, with 10 positions matching TRBD1. Per germline, CDR1 SGHTA and CDR2 FQGNSA. The length of the CDR3 is 16 residues. V dropped 1 base and J dropped 2; count of bases not matched to a gene: 5. CDR3 in amino acids: CASSLDGGQGPYEQYF. CDR3 nucleotides: TGTGCCAGCAGCTTAGACGGGGGACAGGGGCCCTACGAGCAGTACTTC.

This sequence joins TRBV3-1 and TRBJ2-1; D is unclear. Germline V gene lookup returns CDR1 LGHDT and CDR2 YNNKEL (reference sequence). The CDR3 has 19 amino acids. Trimming left V 0 bases short and J 0 bases short, with 18 bases between. Written as DNA, the CDR3 is TGTGCCAGCAGCCAAGATTCCCACAGTAGTTTTAGCTCCTACAATGAGCAGTTCTTC. Translated, it gives CASSQDSHSSFSSYNEQFF.

The chain uses TRBV5-1 and TRBJ2-1, with D perhaps being TRBD1 or TRBD2 (5 bases each). The CDR3 has 15 amino acids. In germline, CDR1 is SGHRS, CDR2 YFSETQ. V gave up 0 bases and J gave up 3 bases, with 10 bases separating them. The DNA for the CDR3 is TGCGCCAGCAGCTTGGCCAATGGGGGCTACAATGAGCAGTTCTTC. Protein: CASSLANGGYNEQFF.

This chain uses TRBV20-1 with TRBJ2-1; perhaps D is TRBD1 or TRBD2 (5 bases each). The V end was cut by 4 bases, the J end by 12 bases, with 19 bases between. CDR3 length: 13 amino acids. Germline CDR1 is DFQATT and CDR2 is SNEGSKA (reference sequence). CDR3 in DNA: TGCAGTGCTAAAGAGGGGTGGGGAGTTTCGCAGTTCTTC. The encoded protein is CSAKEGWGVSQFF.

The chain links TRBV5-6 to TRBJ2-3; no firm D call. CDR3 length equals 13 residues. V was cut by 4 bases and J by 5 bases, with 11 bases left in between. From germline, CDR1 is SGHDT and CDR2 YYEEEE. The CDR3 nucleotides read TGTGCCAGCAGCCCGTATGTCCGAGATACGCAGTATTTT. Its protein is CASSPYVRDTQYF.

V and J are TRBV9 and TRBJ2-3, with 16 bases identical to TRBD2. In germline, CDR1 is SGDLS, CDR2 YYNGEE. Losses at the gene ends were 2 bases for V and 6 bases for J; bases not matched to a gene: 0. This CDR3 comprises 15 residues. As DNA, the CDR3 is TGTGCCAGCAGCGTGGGACTAGCGGGGGGGGATACGCAGTATTTT. The encoded protein is CASSVGLAGGDTQYF.

This clonotype was seen many times. The chain recombines TRBV15 with TRBJ2-4; D may match TRBD1 or TRBD2 (5 bases each). Germline V lookup: CDR1 LNHNV, CDR2 YYDKDF (reference sequence). There are 13 residues in the CDR3. V was shortened by 1 base and J by 9 bases, with 10 bases between the two germline ends. The CDR3 spells CATSRGAGGIQYF. The CDR3 DNA reads as TGTGCCACCAGCAGAGGCGCTGGGGGCATTCAGTACTTC.

This clonotype appeared a few times. The rearrangement uses TRBV20-1 and TRBJ2-7; no clear D. The V end lost 6 bases, the J end lost 2 bases, and 11 bases lay between the germline ends. Germline V lookup: CDR1 DFQATT, CDR2 SNEGSKA (reference sequence). There are 12 residues in the CDR3. CDR3 nucleotides: TGCAGTGCACCATATGGGGCCTACGAGCAGTACTTC. It specifies CSAPYGAYEQYF.